This T cell receptor (beta chain) was observed in a study of tumor and adjacent non-tumor tissue in lung cancer. Study-level information: On average, productive TCRbeta reads reached 4 million to 5 million per sample. Study-wide results and caveats: Tumor TCR diversity, when higher, was linked to shorter survival.

A modified ARM-PCR protocol with three rounds of nested PCR amplified TCRbeta. TCRdb passed the multiplex PCR reads through MiXCR, listing each CDR3 protein once. Here the sample spans tens of thousands of distinct CDR3 sequences, 60% to 65% being singletons. The template was RNA from unsorted bulk tissue. The normal lung tissue was taken more than 3 cm from the tumor edge. To note about this clonotype: Its specificity is unknown. Relative to the germline gene, one junction end is altered; a read error may explain this.

Sequenced input: distant non-tumor lung tissue. The clonotype originates from a middle-aged woman with non-small cell lung cancer.

The DNA for the CDR3 is TGCAGGGTTGCCGGACAGGGGCGTTACAAGCAGTACTTC. Encoded protein: CRVAGQGRYKQYF. The chain recombines TRBV29-1 with TRBJ2-7; 9 nucleotides match TRBD1. The CDR3 covers 13 residues. Germline loops: CDR1 SQVTM, CDR2 ANQGSEA.